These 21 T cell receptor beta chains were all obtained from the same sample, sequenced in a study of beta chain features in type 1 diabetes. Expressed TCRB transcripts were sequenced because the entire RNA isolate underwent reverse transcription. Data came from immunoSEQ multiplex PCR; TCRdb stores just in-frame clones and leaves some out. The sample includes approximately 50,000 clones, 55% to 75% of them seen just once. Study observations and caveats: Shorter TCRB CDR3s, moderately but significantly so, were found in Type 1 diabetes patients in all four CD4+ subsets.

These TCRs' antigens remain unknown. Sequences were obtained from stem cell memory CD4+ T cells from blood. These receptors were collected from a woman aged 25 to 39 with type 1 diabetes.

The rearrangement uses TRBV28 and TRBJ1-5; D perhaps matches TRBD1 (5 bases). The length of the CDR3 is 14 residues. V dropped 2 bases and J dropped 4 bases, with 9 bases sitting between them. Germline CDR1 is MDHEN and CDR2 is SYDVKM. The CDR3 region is CASSLIQGNQPQHF. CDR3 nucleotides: TGTGCCAGCAGTTTAATCCAGGGAAATCAGCCCCAGCATTTT.

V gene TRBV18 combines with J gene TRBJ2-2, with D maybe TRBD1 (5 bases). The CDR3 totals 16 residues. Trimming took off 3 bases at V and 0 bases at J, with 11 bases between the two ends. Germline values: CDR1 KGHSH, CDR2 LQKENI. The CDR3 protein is CASSPLDRPNTGELFF. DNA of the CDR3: TGTGCCAGCTCACCTTTAGACAGACCGAACACCGGGGAGCTGTTTTTT.

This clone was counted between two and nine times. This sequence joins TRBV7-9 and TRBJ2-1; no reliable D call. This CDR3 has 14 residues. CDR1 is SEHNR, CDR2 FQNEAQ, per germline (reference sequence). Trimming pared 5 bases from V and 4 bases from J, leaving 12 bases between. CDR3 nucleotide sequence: TGTGCCAGCAGCCAAAGCGTCCAGTACAATGAGCAGTTCTTC. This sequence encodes CASSQSVQYNEQFF.

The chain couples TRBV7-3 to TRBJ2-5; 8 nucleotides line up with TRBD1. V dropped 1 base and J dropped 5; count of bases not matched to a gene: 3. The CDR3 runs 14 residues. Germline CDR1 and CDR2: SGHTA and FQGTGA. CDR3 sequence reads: CASSLNQGAETQYF. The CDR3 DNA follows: TGTGCCAGCAGCTTAAACCAGGGGGCTGAGACCCAGTACTTC.

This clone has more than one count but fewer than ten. CDR3 in DNA: TGTGCCAGCAGCCCCCATGGCGGGAGGCGCCGCTACGAGCAGTACTTC. Amino acid sequence: CASSPHGGRRRYEQYF. This chain links TRBV28 with TRBJ2-7; 8 nucleotides line up with TRBD2. After removal of 6 bases from V and 3 bases from J, the junction contained 13 bases not matched to a gene. Germline CDR1 MDHEN, CDR2 SYDVKM. The CDR3 sequence is 16 residues long.

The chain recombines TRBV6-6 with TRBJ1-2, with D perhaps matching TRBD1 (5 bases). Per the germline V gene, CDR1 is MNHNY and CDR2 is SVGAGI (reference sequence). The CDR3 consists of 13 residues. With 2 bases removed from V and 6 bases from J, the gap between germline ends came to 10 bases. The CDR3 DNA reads TGTGCCAGCAGTTACACAGGCGCTAATGGCTACACCTTC. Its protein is CASSYTGANGYTF.

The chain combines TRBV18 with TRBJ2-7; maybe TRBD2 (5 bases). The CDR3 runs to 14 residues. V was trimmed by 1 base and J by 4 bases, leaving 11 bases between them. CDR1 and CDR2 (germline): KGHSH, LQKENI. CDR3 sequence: CASSPQDSPYEQYF. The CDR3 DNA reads TGTGCCAGCTCACCACAGGACTCTCCATACGAGCAGTACTTC. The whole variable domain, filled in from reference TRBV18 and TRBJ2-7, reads NAGVMQNPRHLVRRRGQEARLRCSPMKGHSHVYWYRQLPEEGLKFMVYLQKENIIDESGMPKERFSAEFPKEGPSILRIQQVVRGDSAAYFCASSPQDSPYEQYFGPGTRLTVT.

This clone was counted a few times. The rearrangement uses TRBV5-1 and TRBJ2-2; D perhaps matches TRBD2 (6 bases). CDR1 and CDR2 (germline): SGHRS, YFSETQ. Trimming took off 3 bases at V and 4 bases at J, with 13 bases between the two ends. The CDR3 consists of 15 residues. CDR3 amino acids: CASSSRGGGTGELFF. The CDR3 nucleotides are TGCGCCAGCAGCTCCCGTGGGGGAGGCACCGGGGAGCTGTTTTTT.

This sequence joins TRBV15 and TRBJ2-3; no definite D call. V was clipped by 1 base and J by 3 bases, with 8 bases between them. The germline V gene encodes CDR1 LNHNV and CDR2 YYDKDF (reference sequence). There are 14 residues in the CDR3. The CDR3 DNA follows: TGTGCCACCAGCAGAGGAGGATGGACAGATACGCAGTATTTT. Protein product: CATSRGGWTDTQYF.

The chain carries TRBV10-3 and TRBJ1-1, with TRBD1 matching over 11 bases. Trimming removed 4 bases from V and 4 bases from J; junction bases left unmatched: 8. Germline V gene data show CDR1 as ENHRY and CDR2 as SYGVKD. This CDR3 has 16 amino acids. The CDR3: CAISAGTGGLLTEAFF. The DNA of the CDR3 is TGTGCCATCAGTGCCGGGACAGGGGGGCTACTCACTGAAGCTTTCTTT.

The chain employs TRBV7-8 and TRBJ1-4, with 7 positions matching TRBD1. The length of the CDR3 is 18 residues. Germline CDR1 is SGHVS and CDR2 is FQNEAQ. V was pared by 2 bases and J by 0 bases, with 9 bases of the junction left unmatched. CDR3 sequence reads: CASSLTGGTAATNEKLFF. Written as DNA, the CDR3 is TGTGCCAGCAGCTTAACGGGAGGGACAGCCGCAACTAATGAAAAACTGTTTTTT.

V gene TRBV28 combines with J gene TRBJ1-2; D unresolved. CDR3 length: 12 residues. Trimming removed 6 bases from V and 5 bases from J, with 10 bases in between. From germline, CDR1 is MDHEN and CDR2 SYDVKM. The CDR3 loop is CASRVAGYGYTF. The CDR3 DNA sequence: TGTGCCAGCAGAGTAGCGGGATATGGCTACACCTTC.

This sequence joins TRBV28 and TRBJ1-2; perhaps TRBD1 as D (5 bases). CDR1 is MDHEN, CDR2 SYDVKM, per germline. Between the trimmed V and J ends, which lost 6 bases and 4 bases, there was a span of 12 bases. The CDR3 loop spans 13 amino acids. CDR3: CASSPTDTYGYTF. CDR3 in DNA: TGTGCCAGCAGCCCGACAGATACCTATGGCTACACCTTC.

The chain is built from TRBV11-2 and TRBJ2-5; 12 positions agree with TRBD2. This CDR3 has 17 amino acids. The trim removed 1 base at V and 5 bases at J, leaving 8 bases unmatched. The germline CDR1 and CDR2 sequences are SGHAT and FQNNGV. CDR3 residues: CASSLVSLAGGRETQYF. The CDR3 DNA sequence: TGTGCCAGCAGCTTAGTAAGCCTAGCGGGAGGGAGGGAGACCCAGTACTTC.

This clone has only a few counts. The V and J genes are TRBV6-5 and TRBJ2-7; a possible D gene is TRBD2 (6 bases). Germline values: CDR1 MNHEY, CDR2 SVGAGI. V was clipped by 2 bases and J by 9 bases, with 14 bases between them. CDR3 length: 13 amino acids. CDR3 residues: CASSYREMGLQYF. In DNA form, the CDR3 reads TGTGCCAGCAGTTACCGCGAGATGGGACTGCAGTACTTC.

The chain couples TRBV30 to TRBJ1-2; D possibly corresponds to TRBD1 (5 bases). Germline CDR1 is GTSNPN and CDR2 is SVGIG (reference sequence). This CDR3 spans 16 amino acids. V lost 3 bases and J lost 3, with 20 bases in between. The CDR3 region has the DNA TGTGCCTGGAGGCATACCACGAGAACAGGCTACTATGGCTACACCTTC. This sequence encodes CAWRHTTRTGYYGYTF.

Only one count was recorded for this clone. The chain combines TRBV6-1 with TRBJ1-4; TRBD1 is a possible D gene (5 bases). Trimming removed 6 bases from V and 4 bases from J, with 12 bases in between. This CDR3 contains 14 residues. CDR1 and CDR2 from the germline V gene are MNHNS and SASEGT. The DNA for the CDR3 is TGTGCCAGCAGACTGGGGGGAGATAATGAAAAACTGTTTTTT. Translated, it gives CASRLGGDNEKLFF.

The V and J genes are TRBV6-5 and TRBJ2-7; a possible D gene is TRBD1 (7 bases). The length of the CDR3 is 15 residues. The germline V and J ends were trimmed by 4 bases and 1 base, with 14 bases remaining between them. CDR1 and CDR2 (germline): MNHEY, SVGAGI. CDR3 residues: CASSLTGRKSYEQYF. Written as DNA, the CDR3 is TGTGCCAGCAGTTTGACAGGGAGGAAATCCTACGAGCAGTACTTC.

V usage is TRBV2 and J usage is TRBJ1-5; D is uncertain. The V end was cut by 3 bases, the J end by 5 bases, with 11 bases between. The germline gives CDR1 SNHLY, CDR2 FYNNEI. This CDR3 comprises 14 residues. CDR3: CASSEVSRDQPQHF. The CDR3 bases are TGTGCCAGCAGTGAGGTTTCGAGAGATCAGCCCCAGCATTTT.

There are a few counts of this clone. The CDR3 DNA follows: TGTGCCAGCTCACGGAGGACAGGTCCGGAAAATGAGCAGTTCTTC. Translated: CASSRRTGPENEQFF. This chain connects TRBV18 to TRBJ2-1; 7 nucleotides align to TRBD1. Trimming took 4 bases from V and 7 from J; bases not matched to a gene: 10. The CDR3 has 15 amino acids. Germline V gives CDR1 KGHSH, CDR2 LQKENI.

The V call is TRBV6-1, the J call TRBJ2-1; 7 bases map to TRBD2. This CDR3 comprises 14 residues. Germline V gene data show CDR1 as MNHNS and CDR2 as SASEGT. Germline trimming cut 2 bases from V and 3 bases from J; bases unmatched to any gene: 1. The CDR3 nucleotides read TGTGCCAGCAGTGAACTAGCGGACTACAATGAGCAGTTCTTC. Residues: CASSELADYNEQFF.